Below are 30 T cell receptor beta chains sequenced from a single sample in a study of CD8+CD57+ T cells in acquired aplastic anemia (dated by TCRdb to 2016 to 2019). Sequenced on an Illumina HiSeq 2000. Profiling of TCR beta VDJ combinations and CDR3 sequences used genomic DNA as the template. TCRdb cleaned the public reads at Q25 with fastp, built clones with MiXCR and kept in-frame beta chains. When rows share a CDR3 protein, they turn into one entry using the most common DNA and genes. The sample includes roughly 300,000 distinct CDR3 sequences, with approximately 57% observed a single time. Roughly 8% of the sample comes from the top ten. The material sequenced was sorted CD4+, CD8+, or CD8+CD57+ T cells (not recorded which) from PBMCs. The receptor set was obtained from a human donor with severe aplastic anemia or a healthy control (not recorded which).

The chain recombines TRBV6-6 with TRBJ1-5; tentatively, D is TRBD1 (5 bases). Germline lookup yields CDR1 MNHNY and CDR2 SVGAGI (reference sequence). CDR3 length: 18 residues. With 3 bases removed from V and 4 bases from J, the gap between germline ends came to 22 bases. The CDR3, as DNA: TGTGCCAGCAGTTATAGAACAGATCTGTGGGGGTCTAATCAGCCCCAGCATTTT. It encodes CASSYRTDLWGSNQPQHF.

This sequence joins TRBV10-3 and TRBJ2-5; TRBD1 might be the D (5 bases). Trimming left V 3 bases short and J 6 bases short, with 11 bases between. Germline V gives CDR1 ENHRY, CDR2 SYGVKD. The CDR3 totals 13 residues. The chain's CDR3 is CAISEGVKKTQYF. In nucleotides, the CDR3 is TGTGCCATCAGTGAAGGGGTGAAGAAGACCCAGTACTTC.

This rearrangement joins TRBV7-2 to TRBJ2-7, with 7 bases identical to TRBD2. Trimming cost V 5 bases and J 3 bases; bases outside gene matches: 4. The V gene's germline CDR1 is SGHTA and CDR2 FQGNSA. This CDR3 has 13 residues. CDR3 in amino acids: CASSPSGSYEQYF. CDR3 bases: TGTGCCAGCAGCCCTAGCGGAAGCTACGAGCAGTACTTC. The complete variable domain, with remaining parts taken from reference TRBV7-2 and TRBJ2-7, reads GAGVSQSPSNKVTEKGKDVELRCDPISGHTALYWYRQSLGQGLEFLIYFQGNSAPDKSGLPSDRFSAERTGGSVSTLTIQRTQQEDSAVYLCASSPSGSYEQYFGPGTRLTVT.

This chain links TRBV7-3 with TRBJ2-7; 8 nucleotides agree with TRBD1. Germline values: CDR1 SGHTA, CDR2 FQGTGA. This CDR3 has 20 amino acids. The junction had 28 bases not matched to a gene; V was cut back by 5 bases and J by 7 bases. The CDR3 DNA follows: TGTGCCAGCAGCCAGAGCCCAGGGGAAGCTAGCACCGGGACAGGCAGTGAGCAGTACTTC. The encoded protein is CASSQSPGEASTGTGSEQYF. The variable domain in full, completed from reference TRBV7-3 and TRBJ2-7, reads GAGVSQTPSNKVTEKGKYVELRCDPISGHTALYWYRQSLGQGPEFLIYFQGTGAADDSGLPNDRFFAVRPEGSVSTLKIQRTERGDSAVYLCASSQSPGEASTGTGSEQYFGPGTRLTVT.

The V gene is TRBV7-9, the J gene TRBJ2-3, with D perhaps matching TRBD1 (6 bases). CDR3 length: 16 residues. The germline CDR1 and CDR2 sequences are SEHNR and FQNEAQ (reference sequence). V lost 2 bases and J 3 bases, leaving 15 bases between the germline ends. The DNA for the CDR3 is TGTGCCAGCAGCTTATTCGTGACAGGAGTAACAGATACGCAGTATTTT. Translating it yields CASSLFVTGVTDTQYF.

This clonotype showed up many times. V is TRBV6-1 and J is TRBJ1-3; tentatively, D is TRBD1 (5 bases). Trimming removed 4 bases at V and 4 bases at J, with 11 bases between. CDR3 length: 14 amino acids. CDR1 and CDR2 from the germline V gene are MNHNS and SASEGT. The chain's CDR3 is CASSAGREGNTIYF. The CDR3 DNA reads TGTGCCAGCAGTGCGGGCAGGGAGGGAAACACCATATATTTT.

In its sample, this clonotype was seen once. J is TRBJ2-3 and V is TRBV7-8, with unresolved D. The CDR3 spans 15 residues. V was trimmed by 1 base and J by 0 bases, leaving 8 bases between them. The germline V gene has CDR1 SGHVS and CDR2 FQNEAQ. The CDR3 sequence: CASSLVWASTDTQYF. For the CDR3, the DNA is TGTGCCAGCAGCTTAGTTTGGGCTAGCACAGATACGCAGTATTTT.

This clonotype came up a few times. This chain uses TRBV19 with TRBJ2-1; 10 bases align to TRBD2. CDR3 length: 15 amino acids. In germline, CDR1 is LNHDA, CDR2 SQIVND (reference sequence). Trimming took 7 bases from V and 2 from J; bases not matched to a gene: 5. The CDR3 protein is CASTVSGGPYNEQFF. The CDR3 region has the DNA TGTGCCAGTACCGTTAGCGGGGGGCCCTACAATGAGCAGTTCTTC.

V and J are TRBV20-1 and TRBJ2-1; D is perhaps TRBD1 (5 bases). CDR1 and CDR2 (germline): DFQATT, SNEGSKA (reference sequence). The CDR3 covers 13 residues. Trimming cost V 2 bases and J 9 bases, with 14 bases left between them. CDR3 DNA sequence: TGCAGTGCTAGAAGTGATTGGGGCTTTGAGCAGTTCTTC. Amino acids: CSARSDWGFEQFF.

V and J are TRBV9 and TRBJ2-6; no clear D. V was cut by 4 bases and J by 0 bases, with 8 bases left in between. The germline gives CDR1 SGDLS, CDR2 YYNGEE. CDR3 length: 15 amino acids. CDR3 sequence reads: CASSSFYSGANVLTF. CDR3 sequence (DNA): TGTGCCAGCAGCTCCTTCTACTCTGGGGCCAACGTCCTGACTTTC.

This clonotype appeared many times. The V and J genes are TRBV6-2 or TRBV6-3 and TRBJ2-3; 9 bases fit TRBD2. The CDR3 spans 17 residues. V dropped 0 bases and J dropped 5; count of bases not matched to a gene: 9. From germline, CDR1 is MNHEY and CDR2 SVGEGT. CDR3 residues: CASSYSFGSGGRDTQYF. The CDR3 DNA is TGTGCCAGCAGTTACTCGTTTGGTAGCGGGGGTAGAGATACGCAGTATTTT.

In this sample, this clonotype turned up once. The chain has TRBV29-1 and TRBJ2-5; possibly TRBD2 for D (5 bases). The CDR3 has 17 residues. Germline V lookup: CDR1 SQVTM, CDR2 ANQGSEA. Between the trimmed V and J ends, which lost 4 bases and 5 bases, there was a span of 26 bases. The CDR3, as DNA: TGCAGCGTTGGCGGAGGAATCGTATGGCCCCCAACGGAGACCCAGTACTTC. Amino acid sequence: CSVGGGIVWPPTETQYF.

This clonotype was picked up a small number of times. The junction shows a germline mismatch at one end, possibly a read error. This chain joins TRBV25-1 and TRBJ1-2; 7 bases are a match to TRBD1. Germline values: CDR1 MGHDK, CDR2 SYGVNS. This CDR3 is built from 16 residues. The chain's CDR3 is CASSTWTGGTNNGYTF. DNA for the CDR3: TGTGCCAGCAGTACATGGACAGGAGGAACTAACAATGGCTACACCTTC.

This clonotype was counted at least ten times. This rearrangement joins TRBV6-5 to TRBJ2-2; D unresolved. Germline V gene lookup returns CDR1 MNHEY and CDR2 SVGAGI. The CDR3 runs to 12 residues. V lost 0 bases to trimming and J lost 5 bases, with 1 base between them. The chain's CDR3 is CASSYSTGELFF. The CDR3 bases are TGTGCCAGCAGTTACTCGACCGGGGAGCTGTTTTTT.

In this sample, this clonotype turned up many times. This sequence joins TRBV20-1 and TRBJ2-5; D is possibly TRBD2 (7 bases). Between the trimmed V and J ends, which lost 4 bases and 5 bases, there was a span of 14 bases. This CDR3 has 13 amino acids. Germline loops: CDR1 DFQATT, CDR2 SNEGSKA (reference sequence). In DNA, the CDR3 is TGCAGTGCTATAGGGGGGGGGGGGGAGACCCAGTACTTC. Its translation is CSAIGGGGETQYF.

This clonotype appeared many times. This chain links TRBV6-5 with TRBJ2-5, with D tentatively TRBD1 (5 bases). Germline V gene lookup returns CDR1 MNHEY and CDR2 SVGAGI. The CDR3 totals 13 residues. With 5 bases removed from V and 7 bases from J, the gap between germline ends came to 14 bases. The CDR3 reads CASSKPGFGTQYF. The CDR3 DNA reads TGTGCCAGCAGTAAACCAGGGTTCGGGACCCAGTACTTC.

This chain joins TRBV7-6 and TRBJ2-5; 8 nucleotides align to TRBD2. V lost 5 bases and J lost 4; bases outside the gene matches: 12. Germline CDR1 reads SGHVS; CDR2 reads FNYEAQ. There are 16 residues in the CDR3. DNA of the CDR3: TGTGCCAGCAGCCTGACTACAGCGGGGGAAGGAGAGACCCAGTACTTC. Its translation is CASSLTTAGEGETQYF.

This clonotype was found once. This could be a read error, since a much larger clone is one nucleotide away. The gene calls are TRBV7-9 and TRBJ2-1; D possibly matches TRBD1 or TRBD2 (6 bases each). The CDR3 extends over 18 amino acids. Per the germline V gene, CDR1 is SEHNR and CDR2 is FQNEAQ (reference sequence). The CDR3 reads CASSHETNSRGHYNEQFF. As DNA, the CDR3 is TGCGCCAGCAGCCATGAAACGAATAGTCGGGGGCACTACAATGAGCAGTTCTTC. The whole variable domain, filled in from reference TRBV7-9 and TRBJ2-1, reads DTGVSQNPRHKITKRGQNVTFRCDPISEHNRLYWYRQTLGQGPEFLTYFQNEAQLEKSRLLSDRFSAERPKGSFSTLEIQRTEQGDSAMYLCASSHETNSRGHYNEQFFGPGTRLTVL.

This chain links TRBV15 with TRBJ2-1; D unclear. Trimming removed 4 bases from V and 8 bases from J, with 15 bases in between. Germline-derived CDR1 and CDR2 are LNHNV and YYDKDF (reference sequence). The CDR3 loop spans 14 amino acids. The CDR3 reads CATSTAARVDEQFF. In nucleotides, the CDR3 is TGTGCCACCAGCACCGCGGCAAGGGTCGATGAGCAGTTCTTC.

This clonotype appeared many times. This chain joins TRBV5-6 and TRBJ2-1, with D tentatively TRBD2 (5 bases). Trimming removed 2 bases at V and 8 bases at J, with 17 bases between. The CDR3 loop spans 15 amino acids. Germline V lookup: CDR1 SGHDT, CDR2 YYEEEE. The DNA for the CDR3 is TGTGCCAGCAGCTTACGGCCTGATGGAGGCGATGAGCAGTTCTTC. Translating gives CASSLRPDGGDEQFF. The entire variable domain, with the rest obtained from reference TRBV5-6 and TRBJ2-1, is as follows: DAGVTQSPTHLIKTRGQQVTLRCSPKSGHDTVSWYQQALGQGPQFIFQYYEEEERQRGNFPDRFSGHQFPNYSSELNVNALLLGDSALYLCASSLRPDGGDEQFFGPGTRLTVL.

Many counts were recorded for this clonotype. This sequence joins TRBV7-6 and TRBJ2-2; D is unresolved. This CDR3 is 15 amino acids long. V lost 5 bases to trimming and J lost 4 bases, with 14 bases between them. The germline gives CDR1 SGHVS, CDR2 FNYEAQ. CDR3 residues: CASSLLESTTGELFF. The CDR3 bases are TGTGCCAGCAGCCTCTTGGAGTCAACCACCGGGGAGCTGTTTTTT.

CDR3 sequence (DNA): TGTGCCAGCAGCCGATTCGGGGACCGCACCTACGAGCAGTACTTC. Translation gives CASSRFGDRTYEQYF. The chain couples TRBV7-2 to TRBJ2-7; possibly TRBD1 or TRBD2 for D (5 bases each). CDR3 length: 15 amino acids. The V end was cut by 5 bases, the J end by 2 bases, with 16 bases between. Germline V lookup: CDR1 SGHTA, CDR2 FQGNSA.

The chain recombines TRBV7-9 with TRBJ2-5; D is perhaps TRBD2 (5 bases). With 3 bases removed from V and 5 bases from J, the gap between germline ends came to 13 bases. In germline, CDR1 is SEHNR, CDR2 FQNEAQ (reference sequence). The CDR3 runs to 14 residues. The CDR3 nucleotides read TGTGCCAGCAGCTTCAGAGAGGGCGGGGAGACCCAGTACTTC. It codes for CASSFREGGETQYF.

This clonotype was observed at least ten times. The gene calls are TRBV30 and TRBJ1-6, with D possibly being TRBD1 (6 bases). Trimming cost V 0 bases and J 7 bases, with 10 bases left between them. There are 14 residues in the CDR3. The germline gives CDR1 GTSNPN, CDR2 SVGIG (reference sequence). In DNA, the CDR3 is TGTGCCTGGAGTGTACGGCAGGGGAATTCACCCCTCCACTTT. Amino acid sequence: CAWSVRQGNSPLHF.

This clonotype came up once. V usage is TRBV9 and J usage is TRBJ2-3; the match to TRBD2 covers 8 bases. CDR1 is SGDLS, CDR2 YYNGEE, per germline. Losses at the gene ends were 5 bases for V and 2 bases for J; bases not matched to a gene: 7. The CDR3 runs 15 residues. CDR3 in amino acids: CASSYGGGPTDTQYF. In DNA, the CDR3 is TGTGCCAGCAGTTACGGGGGGGGGCCCACAGATACGCAGTATTTT.

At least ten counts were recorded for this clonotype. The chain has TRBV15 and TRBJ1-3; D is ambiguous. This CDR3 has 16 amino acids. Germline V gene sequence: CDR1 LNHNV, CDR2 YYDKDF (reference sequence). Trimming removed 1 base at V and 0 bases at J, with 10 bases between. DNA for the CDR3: TGTGCCACCAGCAGAGCTTGGGGTGGCTCTGGAAACACCATATATTTT. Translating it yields CATSRAWGGSGNTIYF.

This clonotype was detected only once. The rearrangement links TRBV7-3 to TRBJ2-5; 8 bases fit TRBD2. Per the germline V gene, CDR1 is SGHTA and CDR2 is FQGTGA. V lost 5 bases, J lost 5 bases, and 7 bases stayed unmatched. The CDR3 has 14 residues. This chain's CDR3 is CASSRRAGVETQYF. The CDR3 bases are TGTGCCAGCAGCCGACGAGCGGGAGTTGAGACCCAGTACTTC.

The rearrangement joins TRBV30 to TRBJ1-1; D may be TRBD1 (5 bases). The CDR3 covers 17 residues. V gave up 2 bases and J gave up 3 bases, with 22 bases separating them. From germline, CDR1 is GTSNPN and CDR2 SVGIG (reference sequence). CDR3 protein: CAWSKPGLPFLHTEAFF. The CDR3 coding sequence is TGTGCCTGGAGTAAACCGGGACTCCCTTTTCTGCACACTGAAGCTTTCTTT.

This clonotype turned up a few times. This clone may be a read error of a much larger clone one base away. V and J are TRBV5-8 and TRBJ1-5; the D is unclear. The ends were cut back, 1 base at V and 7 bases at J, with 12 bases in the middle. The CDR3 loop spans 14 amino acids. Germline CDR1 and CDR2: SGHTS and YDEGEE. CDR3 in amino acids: CASSLKGRPQPQHF. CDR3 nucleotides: TGTGCCAGCAGCTTGAAAGGTCGACCGCAGCCCCAGCATTTT.

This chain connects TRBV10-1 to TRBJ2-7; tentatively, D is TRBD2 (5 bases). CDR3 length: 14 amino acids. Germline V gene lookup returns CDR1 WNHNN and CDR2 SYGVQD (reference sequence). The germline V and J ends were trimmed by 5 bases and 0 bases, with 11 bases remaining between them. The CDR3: CASSPTRSSYEQYF. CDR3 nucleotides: TGCGCCAGCAGTCCTACTAGGAGCTCCTACGAGCAGTACTTC.